The clone carrying this T cell receptor beta chain was seen a few times. This CDR3 is 11 amino acids long. The V end was cut by 8 bases, the J end by 9 bases, with 14 bases between. CDR1 and CDR2 from the germline V gene are MNHNY and SVGAGI (reference sequence). Template switching, a step in the protocol, added a universal primer site, and cDNA carried unique molecular identifiers. MiXCR, applied by TCRdb to the 5' RACE reads, yields one record per CDR3 protein. The sample lists around 340,000 distinct CDR3 sequences; 9% were seen once. The data are from a study of identical twins. This chain uses TRBV6-6 with TRBJ2-7; perhaps TRBD2 as D (5 bases). This TCR was sampled from a woman aged 50 to 60 in good health. The sequencing input was naive T cells sorted from blood. The CDR3 region is CASGSSLLQYF. In DNA form, the CDR3 reads TGTGCCAGCGGGTCTAGCTTATTGCAGTACTTC.